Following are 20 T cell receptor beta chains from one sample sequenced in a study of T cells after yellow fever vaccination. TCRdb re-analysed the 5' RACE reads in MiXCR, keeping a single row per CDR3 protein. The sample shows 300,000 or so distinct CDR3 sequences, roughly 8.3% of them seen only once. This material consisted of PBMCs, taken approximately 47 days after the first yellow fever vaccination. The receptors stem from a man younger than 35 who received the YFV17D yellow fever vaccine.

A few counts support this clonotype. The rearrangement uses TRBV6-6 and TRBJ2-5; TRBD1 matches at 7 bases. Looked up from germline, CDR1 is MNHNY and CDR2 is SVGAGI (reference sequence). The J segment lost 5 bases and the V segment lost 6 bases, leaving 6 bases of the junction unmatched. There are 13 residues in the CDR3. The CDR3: CASRRQGGETQYF. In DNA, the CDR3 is TGTGCCAGCAGACGACAGGGCGGGGAGACCCAGTACTTC.

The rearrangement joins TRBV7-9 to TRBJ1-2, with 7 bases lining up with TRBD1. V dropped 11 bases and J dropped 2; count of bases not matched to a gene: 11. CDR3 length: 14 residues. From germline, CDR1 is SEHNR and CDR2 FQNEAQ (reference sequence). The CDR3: CASWGTEENYGYTF. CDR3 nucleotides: TGTGCCTCCTGGGGGACAGAGGAGAACTATGGCTACACCTTC.

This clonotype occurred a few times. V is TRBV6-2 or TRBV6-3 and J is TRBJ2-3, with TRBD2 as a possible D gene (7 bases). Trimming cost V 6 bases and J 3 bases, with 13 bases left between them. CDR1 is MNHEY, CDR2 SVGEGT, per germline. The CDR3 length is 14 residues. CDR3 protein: CASRRGGLTDTQYF. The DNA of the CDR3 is TGTGCCAGCAGGAGGGGGGGCTTGACAGATACGCAGTATTTT.

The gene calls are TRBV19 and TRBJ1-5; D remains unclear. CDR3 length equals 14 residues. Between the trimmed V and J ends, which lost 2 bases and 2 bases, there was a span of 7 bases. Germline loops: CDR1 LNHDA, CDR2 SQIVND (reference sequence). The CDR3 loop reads CASSITGGNQPQHF. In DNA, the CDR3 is TGTGCCAGTAGTATAACGGGCGGCAATCAGCCCCAGCATTTT.

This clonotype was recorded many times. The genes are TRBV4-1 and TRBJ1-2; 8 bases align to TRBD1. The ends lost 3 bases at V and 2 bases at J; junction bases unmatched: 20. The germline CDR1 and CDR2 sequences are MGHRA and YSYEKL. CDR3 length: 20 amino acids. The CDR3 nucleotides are TGCGCCAGCAGCCAGTTCGTCACCGGGACAGGAATTCATATCAACTATGGCTACACCTTC. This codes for CASSQFVTGTGIHINYGYTF.

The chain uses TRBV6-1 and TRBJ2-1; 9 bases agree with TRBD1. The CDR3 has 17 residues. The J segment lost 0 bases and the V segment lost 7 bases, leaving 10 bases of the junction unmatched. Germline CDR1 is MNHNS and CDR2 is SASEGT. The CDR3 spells CASTGTGSISSYNEQFF. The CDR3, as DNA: TGTGCCAGCACCGGGACAGGGAGCATTAGCTCCTACAATGAGCAGTTCTTC.

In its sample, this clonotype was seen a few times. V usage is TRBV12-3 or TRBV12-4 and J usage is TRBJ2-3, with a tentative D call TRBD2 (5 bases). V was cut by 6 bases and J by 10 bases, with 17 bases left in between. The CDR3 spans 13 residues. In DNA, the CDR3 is TGTGCCAGCAGCCCCCGGGTTGGAGGCCCGCAGTATTTT. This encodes CASSPRVGGPQYF.

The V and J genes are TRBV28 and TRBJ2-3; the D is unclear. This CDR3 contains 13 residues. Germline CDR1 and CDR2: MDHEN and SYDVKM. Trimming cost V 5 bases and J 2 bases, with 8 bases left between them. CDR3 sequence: CASSPPYTDTQYF. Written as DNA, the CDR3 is TGTGCCAGCAGTCCTCCTTACACAGATACGCAGTATTTT.

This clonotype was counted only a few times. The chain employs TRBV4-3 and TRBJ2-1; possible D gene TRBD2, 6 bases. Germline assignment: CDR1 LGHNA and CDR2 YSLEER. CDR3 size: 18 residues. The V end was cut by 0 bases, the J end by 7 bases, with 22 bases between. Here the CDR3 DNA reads TGCGCCAGCAGCCAAGAACATTCCGGGGGAGCCCTTTGGAATGAGCAGTTCTTC. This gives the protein CASSQEHSGGALWNEQFF.

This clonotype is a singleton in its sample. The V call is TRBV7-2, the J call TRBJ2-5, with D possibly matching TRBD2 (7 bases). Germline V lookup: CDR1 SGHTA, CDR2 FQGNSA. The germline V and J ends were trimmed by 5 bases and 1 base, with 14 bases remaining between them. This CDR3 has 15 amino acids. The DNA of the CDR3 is TGTGCCAGCAGCCGCCCGGGGGGCGGCCAAGAGACCCAGTACTTC. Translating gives CASSRPGGGQETQYF. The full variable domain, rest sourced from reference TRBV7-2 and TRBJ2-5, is GAGVSQSPSNKVTEKGKDVELRCDPISGHTALYWYRQSLGQGLEFLIYFQGNSAPDKSGLPSDRFSAERTGGSVSTLTIQRTQQEDSAVYLCASSRPGGGQETQYFGPGTRLLVL.

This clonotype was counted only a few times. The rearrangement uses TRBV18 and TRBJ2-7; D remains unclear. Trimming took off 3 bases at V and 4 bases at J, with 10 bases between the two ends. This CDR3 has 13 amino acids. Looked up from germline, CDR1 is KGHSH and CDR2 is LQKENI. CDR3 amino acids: CASSPDSSYEQYV. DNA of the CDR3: TGTGCCAGCTCACCCGACTCGAGTTACGAGCAGTACGTC.

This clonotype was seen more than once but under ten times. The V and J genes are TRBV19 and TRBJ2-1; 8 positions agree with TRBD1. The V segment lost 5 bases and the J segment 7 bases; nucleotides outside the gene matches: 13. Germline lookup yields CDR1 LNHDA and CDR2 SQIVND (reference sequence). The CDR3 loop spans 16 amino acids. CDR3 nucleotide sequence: TGTGCCAGTAGTGTAGGAGGGACAGGTCTGCGGAATGAGCAGTTCTTC. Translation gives CASSVGGTGLRNEQFF.

CDR3 nucleotides: TGTGCCACCACAGGGGGGACCCTTTTTGGCTACACCTTC. This codes for CATTGGTLFGYTF. This sequence joins TRBV12-3 or TRBV12-4 and TRBJ1-2; 8 positions agree with TRBD1. This CDR3 is built from 13 residues. With 10 bases clipped from V and 7 bases from J, the junction kept 11 bases outside the gene matches.

CDR3 loop: CATRGGETQYF. DNA for the CDR3: TGTGCCACTAGGGGGGGGGAGACCCAGTACTTC. This chain joins TRBV6-6 and TRBJ2-5; tentatively, D is TRBD2 (7 bases). Trimming removed 10 bases from V and 5 bases from J, with 11 bases in between. The CDR3 sequence is 11 residues long. Per germline, CDR1 MNHNY and CDR2 SVGAGI (reference sequence).

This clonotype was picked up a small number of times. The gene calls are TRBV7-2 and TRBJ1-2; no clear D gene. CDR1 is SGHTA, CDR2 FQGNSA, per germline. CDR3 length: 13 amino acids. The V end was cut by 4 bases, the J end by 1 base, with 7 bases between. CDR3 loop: CASSSPRNYGYTF. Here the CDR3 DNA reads TGTGCCAGCAGCTCCCCACGTAACTATGGCTACACCTTC.

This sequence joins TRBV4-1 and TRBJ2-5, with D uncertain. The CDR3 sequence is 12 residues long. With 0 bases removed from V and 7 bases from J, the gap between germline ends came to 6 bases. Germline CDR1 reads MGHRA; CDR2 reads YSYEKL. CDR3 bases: TGCGCCAGCAGCCAAGATTCGGGGACCCAGTACTTC. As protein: CASSQDSGTQYF.

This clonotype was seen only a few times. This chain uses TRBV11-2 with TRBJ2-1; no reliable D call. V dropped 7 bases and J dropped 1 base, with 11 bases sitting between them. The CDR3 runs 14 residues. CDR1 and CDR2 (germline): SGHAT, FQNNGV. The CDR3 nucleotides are TGTGCCAGCACCTTCGACGGGTCCTACAATGAGCAGTTCTTC. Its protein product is CASTFDGSYNEQFF.

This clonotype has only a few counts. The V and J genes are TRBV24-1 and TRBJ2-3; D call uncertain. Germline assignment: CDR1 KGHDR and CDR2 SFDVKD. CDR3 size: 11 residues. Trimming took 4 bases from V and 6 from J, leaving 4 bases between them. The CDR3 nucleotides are TGTGCCACCAGTGAACGGGATACGCAGTATTTT. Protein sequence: CATSERDTQYF.

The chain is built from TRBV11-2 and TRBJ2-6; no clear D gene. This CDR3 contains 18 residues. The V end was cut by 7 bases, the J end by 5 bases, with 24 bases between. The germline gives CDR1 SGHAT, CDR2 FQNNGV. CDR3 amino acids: CASTPLYGTRLRANVLTF. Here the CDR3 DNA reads TGTGCCAGCACCCCTCTATACGGAACACGACTCCGGGCCAACGTCCTGACTTTC.

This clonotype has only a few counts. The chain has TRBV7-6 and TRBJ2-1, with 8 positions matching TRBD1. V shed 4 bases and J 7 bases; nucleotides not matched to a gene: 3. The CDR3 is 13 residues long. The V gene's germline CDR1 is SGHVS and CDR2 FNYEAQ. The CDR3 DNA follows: TGTGCCAGCAGCTCCCGGACAGGGAATGAGCAGTTCTTC. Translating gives CASSSRTGNEQFF.